A selection of T cell receptor beta chains follows, all from one sample in a study of shared clonotypes between healthy human individuals. The table came from immunoSEQ multiplex PCR; TCRdb's copy has only in-frame clones and leaves some out. Here the sample spans a few hundred thousand clones, approximately 77% being singletons. Specimen: PBMCs. The receptors shown here come from a woman aged 35 to 49 in good health. Some clones in this sample may be carry-over from other donors' samples. Both conserved end residues are part of each CDR3. Fields, in order: V gene, D gene, clone size, J gene, CDR3 protein, CDR3 DNA. A D gene is named only where the DNA matches it firmly. Clone size appears in some rows only: once, few, many, or a class for an expanded clone.

>TRBV4-3|TRBD2|few|TRBJ2-1
CASSQDGTSGGNEQFF
TGCGCCAGCAGCCAAGATGGGACTAGCGGGGGAAATGAGCAGTTCTTC
>TRBV9|-|-|TRBJ2-7
CASSTSGYEQYF
TGTGCCAGCAGCACATCAGGCTACGAGCAGTACTTC
>TRBV6-1|TRBD1|-|TRBJ2-7
CASSEPGTGQPAYEQYF
TGTGCCAGCAGTGAACCGGGGACAGGGCAACCCGCCTACGAGCAGTACTTC
>TRBV4-2|TRBD2|once|TRBJ2-7
CASSRGWTRGSYEQYF
TGTGCCAGCAGCCGAGGTTGGACTAGGGGCTCCTACGAGCAGTACTTC
>TRBV29-1|-|-|TRBJ2-5
CSGLRDLQETQYF
TGCAGCGGCCTCCGGGACTTACAAGAGACCCAGTACTTC
>TRBV7-2|-|once|TRBJ2-7
CASSPRGTTYEQYF
TGTGCCAGCAGCCCGCGGGGTACCACCTACGAGCAGTACTTC
>TRBV5-6|-|many|TRBJ2-7
CASSALGTADPTQYF
TGTGCCAGCAGCGCCTTAGGGACGGCTGACCCAACGCAGTACTTC
>TRBV28|TRBD2|-|TRBJ2-3
CASFPSGLAGGKSYTDTQYF
TGTGCCAGCTTCCCCTCGGGACTAGCGGGAGGAAAAAGCTACACAGATACGCAGTATTTT
>TRBV9|TRBD2|once|TRBJ2-1
CASSPKRTSVYNEQFF
TGTGCCAGCAGCCCAAAACGGACTAGCGTCTACAATGAGCAGTTCTTC
>TRBV5-1|-|-|TRBJ1-1
CASSLAVNTEAFF
TGCGCCAGCAGCTTGGCCGTGAACACTGAAGCTTTCTTT
>TRBV6-1|TRBD1|-|TRBJ2-7
CASSSRQGVSYEQYF
TGTGCCAGCAGTTCGCGACAGGGAGTTTCTTACGAGCAGTACTTC
>TRBV7-9|TRBD2|-|TRBJ2-3
CASSRRSGGTDTQYF
TGTGCCAGCAGCCGGAGGTCGGGGGGGACAGATACGCAGTATTTT
>TRBV5-1|-|-|TRBJ1-2
CASSLGLGSANYGYTF
TGCGCCAGCAGCTTGGGTCTAGGTTCAGCTAACTATGGCTACACCTTC
>TRBV18|TRBD1|-|TRBJ1-6
CASSPLFPGGDSPLHF
TGTGCCAGCTCACCACTATTCCCAGGGGGTGATTCACCCCTCCACTTT
>TRBV7-9|TRBD2|-|TRBJ2-1
CASSLAGGRFYEQFF
TGTGCCAGCAGCTTAGCGGGAGGGCGTTTTTATGAGCAGTTCTTC
>TRBV10-3|-|few|TRBJ2-7
CAISEYPGRSSCEQYF
TGTGCCATCAGTGAGTATCCGGGACGCTCGTCCTGCGAGCAGTACTTC
>TRBV11-2|-|once|TRBJ1-4
CASSLLPRDIFLINEKLFF
TGTGCCAGCAGCCTCTTGCCTCGGGACATCTTTTTAATTAATGAAAAACTGTTTTTT
>TRBV30|-|-|TRBJ1-3
CAWSVSRLPSSGNTIYF
TGTGCCTGGAGTGTATCGAGGCTTCCGAGCTCTGGAAACACCATATATTTT
>TRBV21-1|-|-|TRBJ1-5
CASSKVRWPQHF
TGTGCCAGCAGCAAAGTTAGGTGGCCCCAGCATTTT
>TRBV4-2|TRBD1|once|TRBJ1-4
CASSVDRGYNEKLFF
TGTGCCAGCAGCGTCGACAGGGGATATAATGAAAAACTGTTTTTT
>TRBV18|TRBD2|-|TRBJ2-7
CASSQLTRTSGSYEQYF
TGTGCCAGCTCCCAGCTCACGAGAACTAGCGGGAGCTACGAGCAGTACTTC
>TRBV5-1|-|-|TRBJ2-3
CASSLEGDTQYF
TGCGCCAGCAGCTTGGAGGGGGATACGCAGTATTTT
>TRBV9|TRBD1|few|TRBJ2-2
CASTPGGTGTTGELFF
TGTGCCAGCACCCCAGGCGGGACAGGGACAACCGGGGAGCTGTTTTTT
>TRBV5-4|-|-|TRBJ2-2
CASSGDMDGGELFF
TGTGCCAGCAGCGGCGACATGGATGGCGGGGAGCTGTTTTTT
>TRBV18|-|few|TRBJ1-1
CASRREGPSEAFF
TGTGCCAGCCGAAGAGAAGGGCCATCTGAAGCTTTCTTT
>TRBV6-5|-|once|TRBJ2-2
CASSYYAAGELFF
TGTGCCAGCAGTTACTATGCGGCCGGGGAGCTGTTTTTT
>TRBV5-1|-|-|TRBJ1-3
CASSAGEVGNTIYF
TGCGCCAGCAGCGCGGGGGAAGTTGGAAACACCATATATTTT
>TRBV5-1|-|many|TRBJ2-2
CASSLTDTGELFF
TGCGCCAGCAGCTTAACAGACACCGGGGAGCTGTTTTTT
>TRBV10-1|TRBD2|-|TRBJ2-1
CASSGYRSGSYNEQFF
TGCGCCAGCAGTGGTTACCGGAGCGGGAGTTACAATGAGCAGTTCTTC
>TRBV15|TRBD1|-|TRBJ2-3
CATSREDRVTDTQYF
TGTGCCACCAGCAGAGAGGACAGGGTCACAGATACGCAGTATTTT
>TRBV2|-|few|TRBJ2-1
CASFHAGYNEQFF
TGTGCCAGCTTTCACGCGGGGTACAATGAGCAGTTCTTC
>TRBV19|-|-|TRBJ1-5
CASSHTGRQPQHF
TGTGCCAGTAGCCATACAGGGCGGCAGCCCCAGCATTTT
>TRBV7-9|-|-|TRBJ2-3
CASRGRVNTDTQYF
TGTGCCAGCAGAGGGCGGGTCAACACAGATACGCAGTATTTT
>TRBV5-6|-|-|TRBJ2-7
CASSLGVVDEQYF
TGTGCCAGCAGCTTAGGGGTAGTCGACGAGCAGTACTTC
>TRBV7-7|TRBD1|-|TRBJ1-4
CASRGVFEATNEKLFF
TGTGCTAGCAGGGGGGTGTTTGAAGCAACTAATGAAAAACTGTTTTTT
>TRBV7-3|-|-|TRBJ1-1
CASSLGSSNTEAFF
TGTGCCAGCAGCTTAGGTAGTTCGAACACTGAAGCTTTCTTT
>TRBV7-9|-|-|TRBJ2-2
CAIRGTANTGELFF
TGTGCCATTCGGGGGACGGCGAACACCGGGGAGCTGTTTTTT
>TRBV27|TRBD1|-|TRBJ1-1
CASRPGQGGTEAFF
TGTGCCAGCAGACCCGGACAGGGAGGGACTGAAGCTTTCTTT
>TRBV7-2|-|few|TRBJ2-5
CASSPRKTQYF
TGTGCCAGCAGCCCGAGAAAGACCCAGTACTTC
>TRBV27|-|-|TRBJ2-6
CASSLLGANVLTF
TGTGCCAGCAGTTTGCTTGGGGCCAACGTCCTGACTTTC
>TRBV5-1|TRBD2|-|TRBJ2-2
CASSLDLSGSTGELFF
TGCGCCAGCAGCTTGGATCTTAGCGGGAGCACCGGGGAGCTGTTTTTT
>TRBV18|-|-|TRBJ1-1
CASSLSGRNTEAFF
TGTGCCAGCTCACTTTCAGGGAGGAACACTGAAGCTTTCTTT
>TRBV5-1|-|-|TRBJ2-1
CASSLAGGEGNEQFF
TGCGCCAGCAGCTTGGCCGGGGGAGAGGGCAATGAGCAGTTCTTC